This T cell receptor beta chain was recovered during a study of T cells after posttransplantation cyclophosphamide. The CDR3 length is 16 residues. Germline CDR1 is SGHDN and CDR2 is FVKESK. Trimming stripped 0 bases from V and 5 bases from J, with 17 bases between. For this clone: Its antigen remains unknown.

General study findings and limits: Tissue-infiltrating T cells from skin or gut overlapped little with blood T cells. Donor CD8+ memory clones often dominated recipient blood repertoires at later times.

The related graft donor's blood sample was taken on the day of bone marrow donation. Sequencing used immunoSEQ multiplex PCR; TCRdb keeps in-frame clones, though not all of them. Among 3,900 or so clones listed, approximately 65% were seen once. The V and J genes are TRBV14 and TRBJ2-7; possible D gene TRBD1, 6 bases. Source material: memory CD8+ T cells sorted from blood. The sequence was collected from a man aged 25 to 40 in good health and a related stem cell transplant donor. CDR3 residues: CASSQDLQGFMDEQYF. The DNA of the CDR3 is TGTGCCAGCAGCCAAGATCTCCAGGGGTTTATGGACGAGCAGTACTTC.